A selection of T cell receptor beta chains follows, all from one sample in a study of blood T cells in healthy people across ages. TCRdb itself ran the 5' RACE reads through MiXCR, one entry per CDR3 protein. The data hold approximately 850,000 distinct CDR3 sequences, with about 42% observed a single time. The sample consisted of blood. The receptors shown here come from a man aged 60 to 75 in good health. CDR3s include the opening cysteine and the closing phenylalanine or tryptophan. Each record gives: V gene, D gene, J gene, clone size, CDR3 DNA, CDR3 protein. A D gene is named only where the DNA matches it firmly. Clone size is given for some rows only: seen once, a few or many times, or a class if the clone is expanded.

v_call: TRBV9
d_call: NA
j_call: TRBJ2-7
clone_size: NA
cdr3_nt: TGTGCCAGCAGCGGACCCCCGAGCTACGAGCAGTACTTC
cdr3_aa: CASSGPPSYEQYF

v_call: TRBV6-6
d_call: TRBD1
j_call: TRBJ2-7
clone_size: NA
cdr3_nt: TGTGCCAGCATCTCGGGACAGGGGGCTTTTCCCTACGAGCAGTACTTC
cdr3_aa: CASISGQGAFPYEQYF

v_call: TRBV3-1
d_call: NA
j_call: TRBJ2-1
clone_size: few
cdr3_nt: TGTGCCAGCAGCCAAGACGTGGTCCCCAGGGAGCAGTTCTTC
cdr3_aa: CASSQDVVPREQFF

v_call: TRBV19
d_call: TRBD1
j_call: TRBJ1-5
clone_size: NA
cdr3_nt: TGTGCCAGTAGTATCGACAGGGTCCGGAATCAGCCCCAGCATTTT
cdr3_aa: CASSIDRVRNQPQHF

v_call: TRBV12-3/TRBV12-4
d_call: NA
j_call: TRBJ2-5
clone_size: NA
cdr3_nt: TGTGCCAGCATCGCCCAGGGCCTTACGCTCAAGATGGAGACCCAGTACTTC
cdr3_aa: CASIAQGLTLKMETQYF

v_call: TRBV19
d_call: TRBD1
j_call: TRBJ2-7
clone_size: NA
cdr3_nt: TGTGCCAGTAGTATTGGACAGGGTTCCTACGAGCAGTACTTC
cdr3_aa: CASSIGQGSYEQYF

v_call: TRBV12-3/TRBV12-4
d_call: NA
j_call: TRBJ1-1
clone_size: few
cdr3_nt: TGTGCCAGCAGTGGAGGTTCGACAGTCATGAACACTGAAGCTTTCTTT
cdr3_aa: CASSGGSTVMNTEAFF

v_call: TRBV7-9
d_call: NA
j_call: TRBJ2-7
clone_size: NA
cdr3_nt: TGTGCCAGCAGCTCCCCCAACGAGCAGTACTTC
cdr3_aa: CASSSPNEQYF

v_call: TRBV16
d_call: NA
j_call: TRBJ2-7
clone_size: NA
cdr3_nt: TGTGCCAGCAGCCCGCGGACTTTACGTCGCGAGCAGTACTTC
cdr3_aa: CASSPRTLRREQYF

v_call: TRBV5-1
d_call: NA
j_call: TRBJ2-4
clone_size: once
cdr3_nt: TGCGCCAGCAGCGCGGGATCTAGGGGAAACATTCAGTACTTC
cdr3_aa: CASSAGSRGNIQYF

v_call: TRBV12-3/TRBV12-4
d_call: NA
j_call: TRBJ1-1
clone_size: NA
cdr3_nt: TGTGCCAGCAGTTTAAACAGGGACACAACTGAAGCTTTCTTT
cdr3_aa: CASSLNRDTTEAFF

v_call: TRBV28
d_call: NA
j_call: TRBJ2-3
clone_size: NA
cdr3_nt: TGTGCCAGCAGTTTTATACCCAGGGGAGATACGCAGTATTTT
cdr3_aa: CASSFIPRGDTQYF

v_call: TRBV7-2
d_call: NA
j_call: TRBJ2-1
clone_size: NA
cdr3_nt: TGTGCCAGCACAACTAGGGGTATTACTAATGAGCAGTTCTTC
cdr3_aa: CASTTRGITNEQFF

v_call: TRBV5-1
d_call: NA
j_call: TRBJ2-1
clone_size: NA
cdr3_nt: TGCGCCAGCAGTATGACGGGGGACGAGACCCAGTTCTTC
cdr3_aa: CASSMTGDETQFF

v_call: TRBV12-3/TRBV12-4
d_call: NA
j_call: TRBJ1-2
clone_size: few
cdr3_nt: TGTGCCAGCAGTTTTTCGACAGGTCACTATGGCTACACCTTC
cdr3_aa: CASSFSTGHYGYTF

v_call: TRBV9
d_call: TRBD2
j_call: TRBJ2-1
clone_size: NA
cdr3_nt: TGTGCCAGCAGCGTAGCTGGACTAGCGTACCATGAGCAGTTCTTC
cdr3_aa: CASSVAGLAYHEQFF

v_call: TRBV7-6
d_call: NA
j_call: TRBJ2-3
clone_size: NA
cdr3_nt: TGTGCCAGCAGCTTACGGAAAGCGGAAATGGGAGATACGCAGTATTTT
cdr3_aa: CASSLRKAEMGDTQYF

v_call: TRBV7-9
d_call: NA
j_call: TRBJ2-1
clone_size: NA
cdr3_nt: TGTGCCAGCAGCTTAGCGCACGGGAGCTCCTACAATGAGCAGTTCTTC
cdr3_aa: CASSLAHGSSYNEQFF

v_call: TRBV3-1
d_call: TRBD2
j_call: TRBJ2-7
clone_size: few
cdr3_nt: TGTGCCAGCAGCCAAGTTATCGCGGCTAGCGGGTACGAGCAGTACTTC
cdr3_aa: CASSQVIAASGYEQYF

v_call: TRBV11-1
d_call: NA
j_call: TRBJ2-1
clone_size: few
cdr3_nt: TGTGCCAGCAGCTTATTAGTACGGGGGCTAGACAATGAGCAGTTCTTC
cdr3_aa: CASSLLVRGLDNEQFF

v_call: TRBV7-2
d_call: TRBD1
j_call: TRBJ2-7
clone_size: NA
cdr3_nt: TGTGCCAGCAGCCCTTCCTATTCCGGGACAGGGTACCACGAGCAGTACTTC
cdr3_aa: CASSPSYSGTGYHEQYF

v_call: TRBV5-5
d_call: NA
j_call: TRBJ2-1
clone_size: NA
cdr3_nt: TGTGCCAGCAGCTTGGAAGTCTCAAGATCCTACAACGAGCAGTTCTTC
cdr3_aa: CASSLEVSRSYNEQFF

v_call: TRBV4-3
d_call: NA
j_call: TRBJ2-1
clone_size: few
cdr3_nt: TGCGCCAGCAGCCAAGATTCCAAAGAGGCCAATCAGTTCTTC
cdr3_aa: CASSQDSKEANQFF

v_call: TRBV20-1
d_call: TRBD1
j_call: TRBJ2-6
clone_size: few
cdr3_nt: TGCAGTGCTAGTCCAGGACAGGGCTCTGGGGCCAACGTCCTGACTTTC
cdr3_aa: CSASPGQGSGANVLTF

v_call: TRBV5-1
d_call: NA
j_call: TRBJ1-6
clone_size: NA
cdr3_nt: TGCGCCAGCAGCTTGGAATACCCGACGGGTTCACCCCTCCACTTT
cdr3_aa: CASSLEYPTGSPLHF

v_call: TRBV12-3/TRBV12-4
d_call: TRBD1
j_call: TRBJ2-7
clone_size: few
cdr3_nt: TGTGCCAGCAGTTCCCCGCGGACAGGGCCCCCCTACGAGCAGTACTTC
cdr3_aa: CASSSPRTGPPYEQYF

v_call: TRBV7-2
d_call: TRBD2
j_call: TRBJ2-1
clone_size: NA
cdr3_nt: TGTGCCAGCCGTTTAACGGCTAGCGGGGCCTACAATGAGCAGTTCTTC
cdr3_aa: CASRLTASGAYNEQFF

v_call: TRBV24-1
d_call: TRBD1
j_call: TRBJ2-1
clone_size: NA
cdr3_nt: TGTGCCACCAGTGATGACAGGGGCTCCTACAATGAGCAGTTCTTC
cdr3_aa: CATSDDRGSYNEQFF

v_call: TRBV10-3
d_call: NA
j_call: TRBJ1-2
clone_size: NA
cdr3_nt: TGTGCCATCAGGACAGGACAGCACTATGGCTACACCTTC
cdr3_aa: CAIRTGQHYGYTF

v_call: TRBV6-1
d_call: TRBD1
j_call: TRBJ2-2
clone_size: few
cdr3_nt: TGTGCCAGCAGTGACGGACAGGGGAAGAACACCGGGGAGCTGTTTTTT
cdr3_aa: CASSDGQGKNTGELFF

v_call: TRBV20-1
d_call: NA
j_call: TRBJ1-4
clone_size: NA
cdr3_nt: TGCAGTGCCATAACAGCTACCCTTTTTGCAACTAATGAAAAACTGTTTTTT
cdr3_aa: CSAITATLFATNEKLFF

v_call: TRBV7-2
d_call: TRBD2
j_call: TRBJ2-1
clone_size: NA
cdr3_nt: TGTGCCAGCAGCCAGGGTGGGGCGGGAGATCCCTACAATGAGCAGTTCTTC
cdr3_aa: CASSQGGAGDPYNEQFF

v_call: TRBV4-3
d_call: TRBD1
j_call: TRBJ1-6
clone_size: once
cdr3_nt: TGCGCCAGCAGCTATCAGGGGGTACTCCACTTT
cdr3_aa: CASSYQGVLHF

v_call: TRBV20-1
d_call: NA
j_call: TRBJ2-5
clone_size: NA
cdr3_nt: TGCAGTGCTAGGGAAGGGGGCGTGGGGGGGGAGACCCAGTACTTC
cdr3_aa: CSAREGGVGGETQYF

v_call: TRBV20-1
d_call: NA
j_call: TRBJ2-7
clone_size: NA
cdr3_nt: TGCAGTGCTAGATTGCCGGGTCCCTCCTACGAGCAGTACTTC
cdr3_aa: CSARLPGPSYEQYF

v_call: TRBV11-3
d_call: NA
j_call: TRBJ2-5
clone_size: few
cdr3_nt: TGTGCCAGCAGCCCGGGGGGCGACGAATTAGAGCAGTACTTC
cdr3_aa: CASSPGGDELEQYF

v_call: TRBV7-7
d_call: TRBD1
j_call: TRBJ2-5
clone_size: NA
cdr3_nt: TGTGCCAGCAGCTTTGGGACAGGGGGTTACAATGAGCAGTACTTC
cdr3_aa: CASSFGTGGYNEQYF

v_call: TRBV20-1
d_call: TRBD1
j_call: TRBJ1-2
clone_size: few
cdr3_nt: TGCAGTGCTAGTGCAGGGGGCAACTATGGCTACACCTTC
cdr3_aa: CSASAGGNYGYTF

v_call: TRBV9
d_call: NA
j_call: TRBJ2-1
clone_size: NA
cdr3_nt: TGTGCCAGTAGCGTAGGGGGGTCCACCTACGAGCAGTTCTTC
cdr3_aa: CASSVGGSTYEQFF

v_call: TRBV7-9
d_call: TRBD2
j_call: TRBJ2-7
clone_size: NA
cdr3_nt: TGTGCCAGCAGCTCCCGACTAGCGGGGGGTAATGAGCAGTACTTC
cdr3_aa: CASSSRLAGGNEQYF

v_call: TRBV27
d_call: NA
j_call: TRBJ2-7
clone_size: many
cdr3_nt: TGTGCCAGCAGTCCCAGGACAGCCTACGAGCAGTACTTC
cdr3_aa: CASSPRTAYEQYF

v_call: TRBV20-1
d_call: NA
j_call: TRBJ2-3
clone_size: NA
cdr3_nt: TGCAGTGCTAGAGATCGAGGAGTAATTGTCCAGTATTTT
cdr3_aa: CSARDRGVIVQYF

v_call: TRBV18
d_call: NA
j_call: TRBJ2-7
clone_size: NA
cdr3_nt: TGTGCCAGCTCACCACTGATGGAGGGGGAGCAGTACTTC
cdr3_aa: CASSPLMEGEQYF

v_call: TRBV6-5
d_call: NA
j_call: TRBJ2-1
clone_size: NA
cdr3_nt: TGTGCCAGCAGTCCGGGACATACCTTCAGCAATGAGCAGTTCTTC
cdr3_aa: CASSPGHTFSNEQFF

v_call: TRBV20-1
d_call: NA
j_call: TRBJ1-2
clone_size: NA
cdr3_nt: TGCAGTGCTAGAGTTGGGGAAAGATATGGCTACACCTTC
cdr3_aa: CSARVGERYGYTF

v_call: TRBV7-2
d_call: TRBD1
j_call: TRBJ2-1
clone_size: NA
cdr3_nt: TGTGCCAGCACCATGATAGACAGGGGGCCCTCCTGCAATGAGCAGTTCTTC
cdr3_aa: CASTMIDRGPSCNEQFF

v_call: TRBV4-1
d_call: NA
j_call: TRBJ2-1
clone_size: few
cdr3_nt: TGCGCCAGCAGCCAAGACCCCAGGGGAAATGAGCAGTTCTTC
cdr3_aa: CASSQDPRGNEQFF

v_call: TRBV6-2/TRBV6-3
d_call: NA
j_call: TRBJ2-5
clone_size: NA
cdr3_nt: TGTGCCAGCATAAGCACATCAAAGACCCAGTACTTC
cdr3_aa: CASISTSKTQYF

v_call: TRBV7-2
d_call: NA
j_call: TRBJ2-5
clone_size: NA
cdr3_nt: TGTGCCAGCAGCTTTTACGGTTACCAAGAGACCCAGTACTTC
cdr3_aa: CASSFYGYQETQYF

v_call: TRBV7-7
d_call: NA
j_call: TRBJ2-1
clone_size: NA
cdr3_nt: TGTGCCAGCAGTGGGAGAGTGGCGGGGAGGCAGTTATTC
cdr3_aa: CASSGRVAGRQLF

v_call: TRBV12-3/TRBV12-4
d_call: NA
j_call: TRBJ2-2
clone_size: few
cdr3_nt: TGTGCCAGCAGTCATCCGGGACGCCACCCCGGGGAGCTGTTTTTT
cdr3_aa: CASSHPGRHPGELFF

v_call: TRBV6-6
d_call: NA
j_call: TRBJ1-4
clone_size: NA
cdr3_nt: TGTGCCAGCAGTTACTCGTCAGGGAATAATGAAAAACTGTTTTTT
cdr3_aa: CASSYSSGNNEKLFF

v_call: TRBV5-1
d_call: TRBD1
j_call: TRBJ2-1
clone_size: NA
cdr3_nt: TGCGCCAGCAGCCTATTCCAGGACAGGCCTGAGCAGTTCTTC
cdr3_aa: CASSLFQDRPEQFF

v_call: TRBV6-1
d_call: NA
j_call: TRBJ2-7
clone_size: NA
cdr3_nt: TGTGCCAGCTCGGGGGCTCCTTTGGGGCTCGAGCAGTACTTC
cdr3_aa: CASSGAPLGLEQYF

v_call: TRBV5-1
d_call: NA
j_call: TRBJ1-2
clone_size: few
cdr3_nt: TGCGCCAGCAGCTTGGAAGGGAGAGATAACTATGGCTACACCTTC
cdr3_aa: CASSLEGRDNYGYTF

v_call: TRBV20-1
d_call: TRBD2
j_call: TRBJ2-5
clone_size: NA
cdr3_nt: TGCAGTGCCCGGACTAGCGGGGGGCCCACGCCGTACTTC
cdr3_aa: CSARTSGGPTPYF

v_call: TRBV7-9
d_call: TRBD2
j_call: TRBJ2-2
clone_size: NA
cdr3_nt: TGTGCCAGCAGCCGACGGCCTAGCGGGGCCCGAAACACCGGGGAGCTGTTTTTT
cdr3_aa: CASSRRPSGARNTGELFF

v_call: TRBV4-3
d_call: TRBD1
j_call: TRBJ1-4
clone_size: few
cdr3_nt: TGCGCCAGCAGCCAAGACCCTCCAGGGGGGAATGAAAAACTGTTTTTT
cdr3_aa: CASSQDPPGGNEKLFF

v_call: TRBV4-3
d_call: NA
j_call: TRBJ2-2
clone_size: many
cdr3_nt: TGCGCCAGCAGCCCCCTACTAGCTGGCGGGGAGCTGTTTTTT
cdr3_aa: CASSPLLAGGELFF